Following are 21 T cell receptor beta chains from one sample sequenced in a study of blood T cell repertoires in COVID-19. The protocol was immunoSEQ multiplex PCR, while the TCRdb copy is restricted to in-frame clones and leaves out a portion. Of some 500,000 clones in the sample, around 90% were seen once. The sample consisted of peripheral blood. The receptors were gathered from a woman aged 45-59 years with COVID-19, enrolled during active disease.

The CDR3 spells CASSLSPTGALREQYF. Written as DNA, the CDR3 is TGTGCCAGCAGTTTATCCCCCACAGGGGCCCTCCGCGAGCAGTACTTC. This chain connects TRBV27 to TRBJ2-7; 7 bases align to TRBD1. Germline assignment: CDR1 MNHEY and CDR2 SMNVEV (reference sequence). This CDR3 has 16 amino acids. V gave up 0 bases and J gave up 6 bases; unmatched junction bases: 11.

This chain connects TRBV7-9 to TRBJ1-6, with D perhaps TRBD1 (6 bases). Looked up from germline, CDR1 is SEHNR and CDR2 is FQNEAQ (reference sequence). This CDR3 has 18 amino acids. Deletions cut 5 bases from V and 2 bases from J, with 19 bases between. The CDR3 reads CASSPTIQGRTYNSPLHF. CDR3 in DNA: TGTGCCAGCAGCCCAACAATACAGGGACGGACCTATAATTCACCCCTCCACTTT.

This clone was counted once. J is TRBJ2-7 and V is TRBV2; the D gene is possibly TRBD2 (6 bases). The CDR3 has 13 amino acids. Germline loops: CDR1 SNHLY, CDR2 FYNNEI. V lost 6 bases and J lost 4, with 13 bases in between. The DNA of the CDR3 is TGTGCCAGCAGAAGAGGAGGGGAATACGAGCAGTACTTC. Translating gives CASRRGGEYEQYF.

This chain connects TRBV11-2 to TRBJ1-2; TRBD1 matches 11 bases. Trimming at V came to 5 bases and at J to 4 bases, leaving 6 bases not matched to a gene. Germline values: CDR1 SGHAT, CDR2 FQNNGV. CDR3 length: 15 amino acids. The CDR3 DNA reads as TGTGCCAGCAGCCCATCCGGGACAGGGGGCTATGGCTACACCTTC. It is translated as CASSPSGTGGYGYTF.

The chain uses TRBV30 and TRBJ1-5; D unclear. Trimming took 5 bases from V and 3 from J, leaving 11 bases between them. Germline CDR1 reads GTSNPN; CDR2 reads SVGIG (reference sequence). CDR3 length: 13 amino acids. The CDR3 region has the DNA TGTGCCTGGGACGTGGGCCACAATCAGCCCCAGCATTTT. The encoded protein is CAWDVGHNQPQHF.

This chain uses TRBV6-5 with TRBJ1-1, with D possibly matching TRBD1 (6 bases). V was pared by 5 bases and J by 0 bases, with 13 bases between. This CDR3 region has 15 residues. Germline CDR1 is MNHEY and CDR2 is SVGAGI. The CDR3 is CASSITGTVNTEAFF. DNA for the CDR3: TGTGCCAGCAGTATAACAGGGACGGTGAACACTGAAGCTTTCTTT.

This sequence joins TRBV7-9 and TRBJ2-5, with 7 bases that match TRBD1. This CDR3 spans 13 amino acids. J lost 9 bases, V lost 5 bases, and 9 bases had no gene match. Germline V gives CDR1 SEHNR, CDR2 FQNEAQ (reference sequence). CDR3 loop: CASSLGTVHAQYF. The CDR3 DNA sequence: TGTGCCAGCAGCCTGGGGACAGTCCACGCCCAGTACTTC.

The rearrangement uses TRBV18 and TRBJ1-4; no firm D call. This CDR3 has 15 amino acids. The V end lost 3 bases, the J end lost 4 bases, and 12 bases lay between the germline ends. Germline CDR1 KGHSH, CDR2 LQKENI. The CDR3 region is CASSPAAGYNEKLFF. CDR3 coding DNA: TGTGCCAGCTCACCCGCGGCCGGATATAATGAAAAACTGTTTTTT.

J is TRBJ1-1 and V is TRBV7-9, with a weak D call TRBD1 (6 bases). The germline gives CDR1 SEHNR, CDR2 FQNEAQ (reference sequence). The CDR3 is 14 residues long. Trimming removed 5 bases at V and 2 bases at J, with 12 bases between. For the CDR3, the DNA is TGTGCCAGCAGCAAGGACAGCTTAAACACTGAAGCTTTCTTT. Residues: CASSKDSLNTEAFF.

The chain uses TRBV5-1 and TRBJ1-2, with a possible D match to TRBD1 (5 bases). V lost 4 bases to trimming and J lost 4 bases, with 8 bases between them. Looked up from germline, CDR1 is SGHRS and CDR2 is YFSETQ. This CDR3 is built from 12 residues. The CDR3 coding sequence is TGCGCCAGCAGCCCGGGGGGCTATGGCTACACCTTC. Its protein is CASSPGGYGYTF.

This rearrangement joins TRBV9 to TRBJ1-1; D remains ambiguous. Germline CDR1 and CDR2: SGDLS and YYNGEE. This CDR3 spans 16 amino acids. V was pared by 0 bases and J by 5 bases, with 17 bases between. The chain's CDR3 is CASSVASRLSGTEAFF. DNA of the CDR3: TGTGCCAGCAGCGTAGCGTCACGCCTTTCGGGGACTGAAGCTTTCTTT. Variable domain in full (rest from reference TRBV9 and TRBJ1-1): DSGVTQTPKHLITATGQRVTLRCSPRSGDLSVYWYQQSLDQGLQFLIQYYNGEERAKGNILERFSAQQFPDLHSELNLSSLELGDSALYFCASSVASRLSGTEAFFGQGTRLTVV.

The V call is TRBV2, the J call TRBJ2-1; D uncertain. V lost 7 bases and J lost 3, with 7 bases in between. CDR1 and CDR2 from the germline V gene are SNHLY and FYNNEI. The CDR3 is 12 amino acids. The CDR3 sequence is CASTKNYNEQFF. Written as DNA, the CDR3 is TGTGCCAGCACCAAAAACTACAATGAGCAGTTCTTC.

Written as DNA, the CDR3 is TGTGCCATCAGTGGAGGGGGCACTGAAGCTTTCTTT. Translating it yields CAISGGGTEAFF. The rearrangement links TRBV10-3 to TRBJ1-1; maybe TRBD1 (6 bases). Germline V gene data show CDR1 as ENHRY and CDR2 as SYGVKD. The CDR3 loop spans 12 amino acids. Trimming stripped 4 bases from V and 4 bases from J, with 7 bases between.

The chain recombines TRBV12-3 or TRBV12-4 with TRBJ2-7; the match to TRBD1 covers 7 bases. Trimming at V came to 2 bases and at J to 4 bases, leaving 2 bases not matched to a gene. The CDR3 loop spans 13 amino acids. CDR3 sequence reads: CASSLTGEYEQYF. CDR3 coding DNA: TGTGCCAGCAGTTTAACAGGGGAATACGAGCAGTACTTC.

V is TRBV19 and J is TRBJ1-2, with 9 bases identical to TRBD1. The V gene's germline CDR1 is LNHDA and CDR2 SQIVND (reference sequence). With V trimmed by 10 bases and J by 8 bases, 14 bases remained unmatched. The CDR3 is made up of 14 amino acids. CDR3 region: CATRVTGGAGGYTF. In DNA, the CDR3 is TGTGCCACCAGAGTTACAGGGGGCGCAGGAGGCTACACCTTC.

The CDR3 DNA is TGTGCCTGGAGTGTACCGGGGAATGAAAAACTGTTTTTT. It encodes CAWSVPGNEKLFF. The chain links TRBV30 to TRBJ1-4; no clear D gene. Germline-derived CDR1 and CDR2 are GTSNPN and SVGIG (reference sequence). CDR3 length: 13 residues. Trimming removed 0 bases at V and 5 bases at J, with 7 bases between.

The CDR3 DNA is TGTGCCAGCAGCGACAGTTTGAACACTGAAGCTTTCTTT. This codes for CASSDSLNTEAFF. This chain connects TRBV5-4 to TRBJ1-1, with D maybe TRBD1 (5 bases). The germline gives CDR1 SGHNT, CDR2 YYREEE (reference sequence). CDR3 size: 13 residues. V was trimmed by 4 bases and J by 0 bases, leaving 7 bases between them.

The J gene is TRBJ1-4, the V gene TRBV24-1, with 8 nucleotides matching TRBD1. The CDR3 is made up of 15 amino acids. Germline V lookup: CDR1 KGHDR, CDR2 SFDVKD. V lost 4 bases, J lost 5 bases, and 5 bases stayed unmatched. CDR3 loop: CATSEYGTGNEKLFF. The CDR3 DNA sequence: TGTGCCACCAGTGAGTACGGGACAGGCAATGAAAAACTGTTTTTT.

The rearrangement uses TRBV11-2 and TRBJ2-3, with TRBD2 as a possible D gene (6 bases). Germline CDR1 reads SGHAT; CDR2 reads FQNNGV. V gave up 1 base and J gave up 6 bases, with 14 bases separating them. This CDR3 has 15 residues. The CDR3 reads CASSLAVSSADTQYF. Here the CDR3 DNA reads TGTGCCAGCAGCTTAGCGGTTTCTAGCGCGGATACGCAGTATTTT.

This sequence joins TRBV6-2 or TRBV6-3 and TRBJ2-1; 7 positions agree with TRBD2. This CDR3 is built from 13 residues. The V gene end was trimmed by 4 bases and the J gene end by 10 bases; junction bases not matched to a gene: 7. Germline lookup yields CDR1 MNHEY and CDR2 SVGEGT. CDR3: CASSFGTIGEQFF. DNA for the CDR3: TGTGCCAGCAGTTTCGGGACTATAGGGGAGCAGTTCTTC.

This chain links TRBV4-2 with TRBJ2-1; a possible D gene is TRBD1 (6 bases). CDR1 is LGHNA and CDR2 is YNFKEQ in the germline V gene. The V gene lost 4 bases and the J gene lost 0 bases, with 22 bases spanning the gap. This CDR3 contains 19 residues. CDR3 bases: TGTGCCAGCAGCCCGAGGGCTAGGGGGATCCTACTCTCCTACAATGAGCAGTTCTTC. Translating gives CASSPRARGILLSYNEQFF.